Reported below is one T cell receptor beta chain. Its antigen is not identified. V lost 6 bases to trimming and J lost 2 bases, with 10 bases between them. This CDR3 spans 13 amino acids. CDR1 SNHLY and CDR2 FYNNEI come from the germline V gene. Unique molecular identifiers had been added to the TCR beta cDNA libraries. TCRdb called the PCR reads again in MiXCR, with one record for every CDR3 protein. The sample contains around 260,000 distinct CDR3 sequences, about 40% of which appear only once. The data originate from a study of post-analysis software for immune sequencing data. General study points: With F measure, samples from one preparation batch clustered together strongly. TRBV5-6, TRBV5-1 and TRBV20-1 were among a few TRBV segments more frequent in patients than controls. For normalized Chao1 diversity, multiple sclerosis patients scored significantly lower than controls did.

This rearrangement joins TRBV2 to TRBJ1-1; D is unclear. Sequencing was performed on blood. The receptor was isolated from a girl aged 10 to 17 with multiple sclerosis. The CDR3 DNA follows: TGTGCCAGCAGGAGGACTCTTAACACTGAAGCTTTCTTT. Encoded protein: CASRRTLNTEAFF.